These 25 T cell receptor beta chains share one sample of origin, sequenced in a study of blood T cell repertoires in COVID-19 (dated by TCRdb to 2020 to 2022). Libraries came from the immunoSEQ multiplex PCR assay. As stored in TCRdb, this immuneACCESS dataset retains in-frame rearrangements with V and J assigned. A fraction of the clones does not appear; measured against another copy, unresolved V genes explain less than half of the discrepancy, and the remainder lacks a known reason. This sample holds about 320,000 clones; 75% to 85% were observed only once. Approximately 7.9% of the sample belongs to the ten largest clones. Sequenced input: peripheral blood. The receptors come from a human donor in a cohort sampled during active COVID-19.

This clone was counted a single time. The chain uses TRBV2 and TRBJ1-4, with 9 bases aligning to TRBD1. This CDR3 has 15 residues. The J segment lost 0 bases and the V segment lost 5 bases, leaving 1 base of the junction unmatched. Germline V gene lookup returns CDR1 SNHLY and CDR2 FYNNEI. As DNA, the CDR3 is TGTGCCAGCAGTCGGACAGGGGCAACTAATGAAAAACTGTTTTTT. Amino acids: CASSRTGATNEKLFF.

This chain joins TRBV29-1 and TRBJ1-2, with TRBD1 matching 10 bases. The CDR3 is 16 residues long. V lost 3 bases and J lost 0; bases outside the gene matches: 7. Germline lookup yields CDR1 SQVTM and CDR2 ANQGSEA. CDR3 coding DNA: TGCAGCGTTGATCGGGGGGACAGGGGCCCTAACTATGGCTACACCTTC. Its translation: CSVDRGDRGPNYGYTF.

Here the CDR3 DNA reads TGTGCCAGCAGCCCGGACAGGGGAGGCAATTCACCCCTCCACTTT. Its protein product is CASSPDRGGNSPLHF. The genes are TRBV7-8 and TRBJ1-6; the match to TRBD1 covers 9 bases. Germline CDR1 SGHVS, CDR2 FQNEAQ. J was trimmed by 7 bases and V by 5 bases; bases with no gene match: 6. The CDR3 has 15 amino acids.

The V call is TRBV20-1, the J call TRBJ1-1; the D gene is possibly TRBD1 (5 bases). The germline gives CDR1 DFQATT, CDR2 SNEGSKA (reference sequence). The V and J ends lost 7 bases and 11 bases respectively, with 17 bases between them. The CDR3 is 11 residues long. CDR3 residues: CSEDRGLGAFF. The CDR3 bases are TGCAGTGAGGACCGGGGGTTGGGGGCTTTCTTT.

The chain links TRBV11-1 to TRBJ1-1, with no clear D. The germline V and J ends were trimmed by 4 bases and 4 bases, with 13 bases remaining between them. There are 14 residues in the CDR3. Germline V gene data show CDR1 as SGHAT and CDR2 as FQDESV (reference sequence). CDR3 sequence: CASSYRSAGTEAFF. As DNA, the CDR3 is TGTGCCAGCAGCTATCGGAGTGCGGGCACTGAAGCTTTCTTT.

V usage is TRBV19 and J usage is TRBJ1-2; D may be TRBD1 (6 bases). CDR1 and CDR2 from the germline V gene are LNHDA and SQIVND (reference sequence). V lost 9 bases and J 1 base, leaving 12 bases between the germline ends. The CDR3 extends over 13 amino acids. The CDR3 loop reads CASREGGNYGYTF. CDR3 coding DNA: TGTGCCAGCAGGGAGGGGGGTAACTATGGCTACACCTTC.

The chain carries TRBV2 and TRBJ1-2, with D possibly matching TRBD1 (5 bases). The CDR3 contains 15 residues. CDR1 and CDR2 from the germline V gene are SNHLY and FYNNEI. V lost 10 bases to trimming and J lost 4 bases, with 22 bases between them. The CDR3 DNA is TGTGCCATCGCGAAGGGGCAGGGCGGGGGCTATGGCTACACCTTC. Its protein is CAIAKGQGGGYGYTF.

This clone was observed many times. The chain has TRBV5-8 and TRBJ2-4; a weak D match, TRBD2 (5 bases). CDR1 is SGHTS and CDR2 is YDEGEE in the germline V gene. The length of the CDR3 is 15 residues. V was cut by 3 bases and J by 0 bases, with 10 bases left in between. The CDR3 nucleotides are TGTGCCAGCAGCTCTAGCCGTCTAGCCAAAAACATTCAGTACTTC. Encoded protein: CASSSSRLAKNIQYF.

The V gene is TRBV5-1, the J gene TRBJ1-1, with 8 nucleotides matching TRBD1. With V trimmed by 1 base and J by 1 base, 3 bases remained unmatched. Germline CDR1 and CDR2: SGHRS and YFSETQ. The CDR3 is 15 amino acids. CDR3 bases: TGCGCCAGCAGCTTGTTCGGACAGGGGAACACTGAAGCTTTCTTT. It specifies CASSLFGQGNTEAFF.

This chain joins TRBV7-3 and TRBJ2-1; TRBD2 matches 11 bases. This CDR3 spans 15 amino acids. After removal of 4 bases from V and 6 bases from J, the junction contained 5 bases not matched to a gene. Germline V lookup: CDR1 SGHTA, CDR2 FQGTGA. The CDR3 loop reads CASSSPGLAANEQFF. The CDR3 region has the DNA TGTGCCAGCAGCTCTCCGGGACTAGCGGCCAATGAGCAGTTCTTC.

This clone turned up a few times. CDR3 residues: CARSWGGRARCPYEQYF. CDR3 in DNA: TGTGCCAGAAGCTGGGGCGGCAGGGCGCGTTGCCCCTACGAGCAGTACTTC. The genes are TRBV5-3 and TRBJ2-7; D possibly corresponds to TRBD1 (5 bases). TRBV5-3 is classed as an ORF, of uncertain function. CDR3 length: 17 residues. The ends were cut back, 3 bases at V and 2 bases at J, with 21 bases in the middle.

The chain uses TRBV3-1 (or the pseudogene TRBV3-2) and TRBJ1-1; no definite D call. V lost 0 bases, J lost 0 bases, and 11 bases lay in between. Germline CDR1 and CDR2: LGHDT and YNNKEL (reference sequence). CDR3 length equals 16 residues. For the CDR3, the DNA is TGTGCCAGCAGCCAAGAGAGGGTGCTTCTGAACACTGAAGCTTTCTTT. Translating gives CASSQERVLLNTEAFF.

V and J are TRBV19 and TRBJ1-2; 10 bases align to TRBD1. Germline values: CDR1 LNHDA, CDR2 SQIVND (reference sequence). J lost 1 base, V lost 3 bases, and 5 bases had no gene match. The CDR3 has 16 residues. In nucleotides, the CDR3 is TGTGCCAGTAGTATGACGGGACAGGGGTTTAACTATGGCTACACCTTC. It translates to CASSMTGQGFNYGYTF.

The J gene is TRBJ1-2, the V gene TRBV7-9, with TRBD1 matching 8 bases. Germline CDR1 reads SEHNR; CDR2 reads FQNEAQ (reference sequence). There are 14 residues in the CDR3. V dropped 4 bases and J dropped 6; count of bases not matched to a gene: 7. The CDR3 sequence: CASSSETGANGYTF. Written as DNA, the CDR3 is TGTGCCAGCAGCTCAGAGACAGGGGCAAATGGCTACACCTTC.

The chain uses TRBV3-1 (or the pseudogene TRBV3-2) and TRBJ1-2; D is unclear. This CDR3 is built from 13 residues. V was cut by 1 base and J by 8 bases, with 11 bases left in between. The germline CDR1 and CDR2 sequences are LGHDT and YNNKEL (reference sequence). CDR3 nucleotide sequence: TGTGCCAGCAGCCAAGGGCCAGTCGAAGGCTACACCTTC. Amino acids: CASSQGPVEGYTF.

This chain links TRBV7-6 with TRBJ2-7; no definite D call. Germline loops: CDR1 SGHVS, CDR2 FNYEAQ. The CDR3 spans 14 residues. Trimming removed 1 base at V and 2 bases at J, with 9 bases between. The CDR3 loop is CASSLDPGAYEQYF. The CDR3 DNA sequence: TGTGCCAGCAGCTTAGATCCGGGTGCCTACGAGCAGTACTTC. Using reference TRBV7-6 and TRBJ2-7 for the parts outside the CDR3, the full variable domain is GAGVSQSPRYKVTKRGQDVALRCDPISGHVSLYWYRQALGQGPEFLTYFNYEAQQDKSGLPNDRFSAERPEGSISTLTIQRTEQRDSAMYRCASSLDPGAYEQYFGPGTRLTVT.

The chain links TRBV9 to TRBJ2-5, with D perhaps TRBD2 (6 bases). V shed 3 bases and J shed 7 bases, with 16 bases lying between them. This CDR3 region has 14 residues. Germline V gives CDR1 SGDLS, CDR2 YYNGEE. CDR3 bases: TGTGCCAGCAGCGCTGGGGGACTTCTGGCGACCCAGTACTTC. Protein product: CASSAGGLLATQYF.

This chain uses TRBV27 with TRBJ2-1; the match to TRBD2 covers 11 bases. CDR3 size: 17 residues. Germline V CDR1 and CDR2: MNHEY, SMNVEV (reference sequence). Trimming removed 2 bases from V and 7 bases from J; junction bases left unmatched: 10. CDR3 sequence reads: CASSLSRGLAGGNEQFF. The DNA for the CDR3 is TGTGCCAGCAGTTTAAGTCGAGGGCTAGCGGGGGGAAATGAGCAGTTCTTC.

Points on this clone: An end of the junction does not agree with germline; a read error may underlie this. The V call is TRBV13, the J call TRBJ1-5, with 7 bases lining up with TRBD1. Germline loops: CDR1 PRHDT, CDR2 FYEKMQ (reference sequence). This CDR3 has 15 residues. The CDR3: CASSIGTVGNQPQHF. CDR3 in DNA: TGTGCCAGCAGCATAGGGACAGTGGGCAATCAGCCCCAGCATTTT.

This rearrangement joins TRBV5-1 to TRBJ2-1, with D unresolved. This CDR3 region has 14 residues. Germline CDR1 SGHRS, CDR2 YFSETQ. The V gene lost 2 bases and the J gene lost 5 bases, with 11 bases spanning the gap. CDR3 in amino acids: CASSFRLVDNEQFF. CDR3 sequence (DNA): TGCGCCAGCAGCTTTCGTCTAGTGGACAATGAGCAGTTCTTC.

This chain connects TRBV30 to TRBJ2-1; 10 bases are shared with TRBD2. The germline V gene encodes CDR1 GTSNPN and CDR2 SVGIG (reference sequence). This CDR3 is 15 amino acids long. V dropped 7 bases and J dropped 4; count of bases not matched to a gene: 10. This CDR3 reads CASNLLAGPYNEQFF. The CDR3 nucleotides are TGTGCCTCCAACCTACTAGCGGGACCTTACAATGAGCAGTTCTTC.

The V and J genes are TRBV20-1 and TRBJ1-1; TRBD1 matches 7 bases. The CDR3 contains 10 residues. The germline gives CDR1 DFQATT, CDR2 SNEGSKA (reference sequence). V lost 6 bases to trimming and J lost 8 bases; unmatched junction nucleotides: 3. For the CDR3, the DNA is TGCAGTGCCACGGACAGGGAAGCTTTCTTT. This gives the protein CSATDREAFF.

This chain connects TRBV7-3 to TRBJ1-2; TRBD1 matches at 10 bases. The germline CDR1 and CDR2 sequences are SGHTA and FQGTGA. CDR3 size: 14 residues. Germline trimming cut 5 bases from V and 4 bases from J; bases unmatched to any gene: 4. The CDR3 here is CASSPDRGPYGYTF. As DNA, the CDR3 is TGTGCCAGCAGCCCCGACAGGGGGCCCTATGGCTACACCTTC.

The chain employs TRBV6-4 and TRBJ2-2, with 7 nucleotides matching TRBD1. The CDR3 spans 15 residues. J was trimmed by 2 bases and V by 6 bases; bases with no gene match: 6. Germline V gene data show CDR1 as MRHNA and CDR2 as SNTAGT. The CDR3 nucleotides are TGTGCCAGCAGAAAAAACAGGGGCAACACCGGGGAGCTGTTTTTT. This encodes CASRKNRGNTGELFF.

J is TRBJ2-7 and V is TRBV5-1; the D gene is possibly TRBD2 (6 bases). Trimming shortened V by 3 bases and J by 3 bases, and 13 bases separated the two germline ends. The germline CDR1 and CDR2 sequences are SGHRS and YFSETQ. This CDR3 contains 14 residues. CDR3 nucleotide sequence: TGCGCCAGCAGCTCCGGGACTTCCGTCTACGAGCAGTACTTC. Translated: CASSSGTSVYEQYF.